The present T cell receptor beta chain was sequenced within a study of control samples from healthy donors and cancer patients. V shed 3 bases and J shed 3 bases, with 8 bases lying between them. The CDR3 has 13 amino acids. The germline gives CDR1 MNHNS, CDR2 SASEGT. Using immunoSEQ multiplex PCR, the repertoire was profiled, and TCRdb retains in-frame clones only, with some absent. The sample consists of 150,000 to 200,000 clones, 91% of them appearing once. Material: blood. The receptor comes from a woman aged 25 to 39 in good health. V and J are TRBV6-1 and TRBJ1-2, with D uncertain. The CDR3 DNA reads TGTGCCAGCAGTGAGAGGCGCCACTATGGCTACACCTTC. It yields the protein CASSERRHYGYTF.